This T cell receptor beta chain was documented in a study of T cell repertoires in cytomegalovirus infection. This clonotype was detected a few times. Its antigen is not identified. The CDR3 consists of 18 residues. The V gene lost 8 bases and the J gene lost 0 bases, with 23 bases spanning the gap. Looked up from germline, CDR1 is SNHLY and CDR2 is FYNNEI. TCRdb ran MiXCR on the reads and lists one entry per CDR3 protein. The data contain under 600,000 distinct CDR3 sequences, approximately 16% of them singletons. Overall study findings and caveats: Using cumulative public TCR beta family frequency, the authors identified those who carried CMV together with the relevant HLA. CMV-specific HLA-C-restricted TCR beta clonotypes dominated the ex vivo response.

This sequence joins TRBV2 and TRBJ1-3; D possibly corresponds to TRBD1 (6 bases). The TCR comes from a human donor in good health (CMV status not recorded). Some clones in this sample may be carry-over from other donors' samples. Sequenced sample: CD8+ T cells from PBMCs. The CDR3 reads CASDHRASEVISGNTIYF. The DNA of the CDR3 is TGTGCCAGCGACCACAGGGCGTCTGAAGTCATCTCTGGAAACACCATATATTTT.